This T cell receptor (beta chain) was captured in a study of cytomegalovirus exposure and HLA in healthy donors. PCR was performed using 60 Vbeta and 13 Jbeta primers. The method was immunoSEQ multiplex PCR; TCRdb's version includes in-frame clones alone and lacks a portion of them. The table records approximately 150,000 clones, about 70% of them present only once. This clone showed up just a few times. The antigen is unknown. Other DNA sequences of this sample code for an identical CDR3. Findings of the study overall: Usually a TCR sequence was rare, but some public TCRs were found in many donors.

Losses at the gene ends were 0 bases for V and 5 bases for J; bases not matched to a gene: 1. The CDR3 runs to 14 residues. Per the germline V gene, CDR1 is SGHRS and CDR2 is YFSETQ. Sequences were obtained from PBMCs. This clonotype was obtained from a woman aged 40 to 49 in good health and CMV-seropositive. The chain is built from TRBV5-1 and TRBJ1-1; 10 positions agree with TRBD1. This CDR3 reads CASSLGQGATEAFF. CDR3 DNA: TGCGCCAGCAGCTTGGGACAGGGGGCGACTGAAGCTTTCTTT.